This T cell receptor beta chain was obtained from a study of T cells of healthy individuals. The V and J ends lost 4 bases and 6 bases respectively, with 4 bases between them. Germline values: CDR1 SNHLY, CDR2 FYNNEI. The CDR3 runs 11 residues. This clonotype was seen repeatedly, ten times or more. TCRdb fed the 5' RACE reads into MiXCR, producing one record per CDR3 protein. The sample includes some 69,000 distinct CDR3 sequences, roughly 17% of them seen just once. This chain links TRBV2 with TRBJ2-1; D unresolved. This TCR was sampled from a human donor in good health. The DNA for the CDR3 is TGTGCCAGCAGTGGCATCAATGAGCAGTTCTTC. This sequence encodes CASSGINEQFF.